Described below is a single T cell receptor beta chain sequence and its context. The data stem from a study of PD-L1 blockade in urothelial cancer. Study overall: Patients, treated from 2014 onward, received atezolizumab 1,200 mg intravenously every 3 weeks.

Generated by immunoSEQ multiplex PCR, the TCRdb table keeps only in-frame clones and is missing some. The table records tens of thousands of clones, around 90% of them present only once. Germline CDR1 and CDR2: SNHLY and FYNNEI. J gave up 8 bases and V 5 bases, and 16 bases lay outside the gene matches. This CDR3 comprises 16 residues. V and J are TRBV2 and TRBJ1-2, with TRBD1 identical over 8 bases. The clonotype comes from a man in his sixties with urothelial cancer. Sample: PBMCs, taken around atezolizumab (anti-PD-L1) treatment. The CDR3: CASSPGQGRGLAGYTF. The CDR3 DNA sequence: TGTGCCAGCAGTCCCGGACAGGGCCGGGGCCTGGCCGGCTACACCTTC.